This TCR beta chain was sequenced in a study of T cells after yellow fever vaccination. About the research overall: SMART-Seq v4 Ultra Low Input prepared libraries from low-cell fractions.

Whole-study findings and limits: Overall, a small share of clonotypes was seen in both CD4 and CD8 compartments. Abundant bulk-population clonotypes could contaminate the FACS-sorted repertoires. Compared with primary, the secondary response was weaker and peaked at day 5, not 15.

As concerns this clonotype: Antigen: not known.

In TCRdb, the 5' RACE reads were re-called with MiXCR into one record per CDR3 protein. The table lists 150,000 or so distinct CDR3 sequences, about a tenth of them singletons. The sample was CD8+ T cells sorted from PBMCs, taken 45 days after the yellow fever booster vaccination. The sequence derives from a man between 18 and 35 years old who received the YFV17D yellow fever vaccine.

The CDR3 DNA sequence: TGTGCCAGCAGCTCTAATAGGTACTCAGGCGGGGAGCTGTTTTTT. This translates into CASSSNRYSGGELFF. This sequence joins TRBV12-3 or TRBV12-4 and TRBJ2-2; no reliable D call. The CDR3 loop spans 15 amino acids. Trimming took 6 bases from V and 7 from J, leaving 18 bases between them.